This T cell receptor (beta chain) appears in the sequencing data of a study of T cells in Graves' hyperthyroidism and ophthalmopathy. The study's findings and limits: Model-based prediction identified ophthalmopathy a median 6.5 months prior to its onset.

This clonotype was seen more than once but under ten times. Its antigen is as yet unknown. A much larger clone differs from this one at a single base, so this may be a read error. Amplified regions were TCR beta CDR3 sequences from RNA transcripts. RT-PCR in the first round (using the HTBI primer set) targeted the TCR CDR3. TCRdb passed the multiplex PCR reads through MiXCR, listing each CDR3 protein once. The sample consists of fewer than 500,000 distinct CDR3 sequences, 14% to 15% of them appearing once. The source is a man between 18 and 35 years old with Graves' ophthalmopathy. Sequenced: blood.

DNA for the CDR3: TGCAATGCTACCTGGTGGGATGAGCAGTTCTTC. It translates to CNATWWDEQFF. The chain links TRBV20-1 to TRBJ2-1; D not certain. The V gene's germline CDR1 is DFQATT and CDR2 SNEGSKA (reference sequence). The CDR3 spans 11 residues.